This T cell receptor beta chain emerged from a study of blood T cell repertoires in COVID-19. The overall study: Collection of acute and convalescent COVID-19 samples took place in the United States, Italy and Spain. PBMCs, B-cell-depleted T cells, or T cells provided the cDNA or gDNA that made up the material.

Method: immunoSEQ multiplex PCR; TCRdb's copy keeps in-frame clones and lacks some. The sample yields fewer than 90,000 clones, over 90% seen once. This CDR3 is 14 amino acids long. The germline V gene has CDR1 MNHEY and CDR2 SVGAGI. Trimming took off 6 bases at V and 0 bases at J, with 8 bases between the two ends. This chain uses TRBV6-5 with TRBJ1-4; a weak D match, TRBD1 (5 bases). The sequenced material came from peripheral blood. This TCR came from a human donor with active COVID-19. The donor label of this sample is uncertain. The DNA of the CDR3 is TGTGCCAGCAGCAGGGACTCAACTAATGAAAAACTGTTTTTT. Translation gives CASSRDSTNEKLFF.